The 13 T cell receptor beta chains presented below share a single source sample, sequenced in a study of CD4 and CD8 cells across lung adenocarcinoma regions. TCRdb called the PCR reads again in MiXCR, with one record for every CDR3 protein. The table records some 22,000 distinct CDR3 sequences, 52% of them present only once. The sequenced sample was CD4+ T cells from the center of a lung tumor. These receptors were taken from a male donor with lung adenocarcinoma. The CD4 and CD8 labels of this study may be unreliable.

This clonotype has only a few counts. This sequence joins TRBV6-4 and TRBJ1-5; D remains ambiguous. This CDR3 has 15 amino acids. V shed 9 bases and J shed 0 bases, with 15 bases lying between them. From germline, CDR1 is MRHNA and CDR2 SNTAGT. CDR3 protein: CARSSRPDSNQPQHF. Written as DNA, the CDR3 is TGTGCCAGGAGCTCCAGGCCAGATAGCAATCAGCCCCAGCATTTT.

The chain employs TRBV6-2 or TRBV6-3 and TRBJ1-1; possibly TRBD1 for D (6 bases). V lost 0 bases to trimming and J lost 4 bases, with 12 bases between them. This CDR3 is 15 amino acids long. CDR1 and CDR2 from the germline V gene are MNHEY and SVGEGT. The CDR3 loop reads CASSYSGTGATEAFF. In DNA form, the CDR3 reads TGTGCCAGCAGTTACTCGGGTACGGGGGCCACTGAAGCTTTCTTT.

The J gene is TRBJ1-4, the V gene TRBV12-3 or TRBV12-4, with TRBD1 matching 7 bases. Losses at the gene ends were 3 bases for V and 2 bases for J; bases not matched to a gene: 3. The CDR3 sequence is 15 residues long. The CDR3 spells CASSLRGPTNEKLFF. The CDR3 nucleotides are TGTGCCAGCAGTTTGAGGGGGCCTACTAATGAAAAACTGTTTTTT.

This clonotype was seen ten or more times. J is TRBJ1-3 and V is TRBV6-1; tentative D call: TRBD1 (6 bases). The germline V gene has CDR1 MNHNS and CDR2 SASEGT. Deletions cut 6 bases from V and 0 bases from J, with 9 bases between. The CDR3 length is 14 residues. As DNA, the CDR3 is TGTGCCAGCAGACAGGGCGGCTCTGGAAACACCATATATTTT. Residues: CASRQGGSGNTIYF.

With regard to this clonotype: A much larger clone sits a single nucleotide away, making a read error possible. The V gene is TRBV28, the J gene TRBJ2-2; D is unresolved. The CDR3 is 13 residues long. Germline CDR1 and CDR2: MDHEN and SYDVKM. CDR3 sequence: CANSLSGTGELFF. The DNA of the CDR3 is TGTGCCAACAGTTTATCCGGAACCGGGGAGCTGTTTTTT.

This clonotype was observed a few times. This sequence joins TRBV7-9 and TRBJ2-4, with 9 bases fitting TRBD1. The CDR3 extends over 14 amino acids. V gave up 5 bases and J gave up 8 bases; unmatched junction bases: 7. Germline CDR1 is SEHNR and CDR2 is FQNEAQ (reference sequence). CDR3 protein: CASSPGTGWDIQYF. The DNA for the CDR3 is TGTGCCAGCAGCCCAGGGACAGGGTGGGACATTCAGTACTTC.

This clonotype was counted only a few times. The V gene is TRBV4-1, the J gene TRBJ1-1; 7 bases are shared with TRBD1. This CDR3 is built from 15 residues. The germline V gene has CDR1 MGHRA and CDR2 YSYEKL. With V trimmed by 1 base and J by 1 base, 3 bases remained unmatched. The CDR3 spells CASSQVRQGNTEAFF. The CDR3 DNA reads as TGCGCCAGCAGCCAAGTGAGACAGGGGAACACTGAAGCTTTCTTT.

The chain recombines TRBV27 with TRBJ2-1; D could derive from TRBD1 or TRBD2 (6 bases each). The end of the DNA is better explained by TRBJ2-7, so the J call may be wrong. The CDR3 has 16 residues. CDR1 MNHEY and CDR2 SMNVEV come from the germline V gene (reference sequence). CDR3 sequence: CASRGVGGGLQDTQYF. CDR3 DNA: TGTGCCAGCAGGGGAGTCGGGGGCGGCCTCCAAGATACGCAGTACTTC.

On this clonotype: At one end, the junction sequence differs from germline, possibly due to a read error. The chain employs TRBV9 and TRBJ1-1, with D perhaps matching TRBD1 (6 bases). Germline loops: CDR1 SGDLS, CDR2 YYNGEE. This CDR3 has 11 residues. CDR3: CACSRGTRAFF. Here the CDR3 DNA reads TGTGCCTGCAGTAGGGGGACTAGAGCTTTCTTT. Full variable domain (remainder filled in from reference TRBV9 and TRBJ1-1): DSGVTQTPKHLITATGQRVTLRCSPRSGDLSVYWYQQSLDQGLQFLIQYYNGEERAKGNILERFSAQQFPDLHSELNLSSLELGDSALYFCACSRGTRAFFGQGTRLTVV.

This clonotype occurred many times. The rearrangement joins TRBV5-8 to TRBJ2-5, with D perhaps matching TRBD2 (6 bases). Looked up from germline, CDR1 is SGHTS and CDR2 is YDEGEE. The CDR3 length is 16 residues. Deletions cut 0 bases from V and 5 bases from J, with 17 bases between. The CDR3 here is CASSLGGTSVGETQYF. CDR3 DNA sequence: TGTGCCAGCAGCTTGGGCGGGACCTCTGTGGGGGAGACCCAGTACTTC.

The V gene is TRBV4-1, the J gene TRBJ2-2; 10 bases are a match to TRBD2. V dropped 4 bases and J dropped 9; count of bases not matched to a gene: 11. The CDR3 is 16 residues long. Germline V CDR1 and CDR2: MGHRA, YSYEKL. The DNA of the CDR3 is TGCGCCAGCAGCCCGGTTAGCGGACTAGCGGTGCGGGAGCTGTTTTTT. Its translation is CASSPVSGLAVRELFF.

In its sample, this clonotype was seen many times. CDR3 residues: CASSQVVRLAGVGSYEQYF. CDR3 coding DNA: TGCGCCAGCAGCCAAGTAGTGCGACTAGCGGGAGTGGGCTCCTACGAGCAGTACTTC. The chain is built from TRBV4-1 and TRBJ2-7, with 12 bases identical to TRBD2. Germline-derived CDR1 and CDR2 are MGHRA and YSYEKL. The CDR3 runs 19 residues. The V gene end was trimmed by 1 base and the J gene end by 0 bases; junction bases not matched to a gene: 10.

This clonotype was counted at least ten times. CDR3 bases: TGTGCCAGCAGCCAAGTTGTCCTGAACAATGAGCAGTTCTTC. Protein: CASSQVVLNNEQFF. The chain couples TRBV4-2 to TRBJ2-1; D not resolved. Germline values: CDR1 LGHNA, CDR2 YNFKEQ. Between the trimmed V and J ends, which lost 1 base and 5 bases, there was a span of 9 bases. The CDR3 runs to 14 residues.